This record looks at one T cell receptor (beta chain) sequence and its context. The target antigen is unknown. This specimen belongs to a study of cytomegalovirus exposure and HLA in healthy donors. Study overall: The roughly 120 validation repertoires used the same platform as the roughly 670 first-cohort repertoires (as reported by a later analysis).

Method: immunoSEQ multiplex PCR; TCRdb's copy keeps in-frame clones and lacks some. The sample lists over 110,000 clones; around 87% were seen once. The donors were part of the roughly 110-subject validation cohort, which stood apart from the roughly 640-subject first cohort. Broader study findings: In vitro data verified three CMV-associated chains as specific for CMV antigens. Most TCR sequences were seen very rarely across donors, but some public TCRs occurred in many.

The CDR3 covers 15 residues. The junction had 3 bases not matched to a gene; V was cut back by 3 bases and J by 0 bases. CDR1 and CDR2 (germline): SNHLY, FYNNEI. The TCR comes from a man younger than 35 in good health and CMV-seropositive. The rearrangement uses TRBV2 and TRBJ2-3; 7 bases map to TRBD2. The sequenced sample consisted of PBMCs. In DNA, the CDR3 is TGTGCCAGCAGTGAGCGGGAGTCCAGCACAGATACGCAGTATTTT. Translation: CASSERESSTDTQYF.